This is a list of T cell receptor beta chains from one sample in a study of cytomegalovirus exposure and HLA in healthy donors. Some clones are missing from TCRdb's copy, which holds only in-frame ones; the method was immunoSEQ multiplex PCR. Its clone listing holds around 120,000 clones. Sequenced input: PBMCs. The receptors originated from a man aged 18 to 29 in good health and CMV-seronegative. CDR3s include the opening cysteine and the closing phenylalanine or tryptophan. A D gene is named only where the DNA matches it firmly.

V gene,D gene,J gene,CDR3 length,CDR3 protein,CDR3 DNA
TRBV5-6,.,TRBJ2-1,15,CASSYLTGSYNEQFF,TGTGCCAGCAGCTATTTGACAGGCTCCTACAATGAGCAGTTCTTC
TRBV30,.,TRBJ1-1,12,CAGAGRNTEAFF,TGTGCCGGGGCCGGTCGGAACACTGAAGCTTTCTTT
TRBV5-1,.,TRBJ1-5,14,CASSLEGGLQPQHF,TGCGCCAGCAGCTTGGAAGGAGGGTTGCAGCCCCAGCATTTT
TRBV29-1,TRBD2,TRBJ2-1,14,CSVARGTSPNEQFF,TGCAGCGTTGCTCGGGGGACTAGCCCCAATGAGCAGTTCTTC
TRBV28,.,TRBJ1-4,15,CASSFPRVANEKLFF,TGTGCCAGCAGTTTCCCCAGGGTAGCTAATGAAAAACTGTTTTTT
TRBV5-4,.,TRBJ1-3,13,CASSLGEGNTIYF,TGTGCCAGCAGCTTGGGAGAAGGAAACACCATATATTTT
TRBV9,.,TRBJ1-1,14,CASSVTGAGTEAFF,TGTGCCAGCAGCGTTACCGGCGCGGGGACTGAAGCTTTCTTT
TRBV2,.,TRBJ1-1,16,CASSELLEGYNTEAFF,TGTGCCAGCAGTGAATTATTAGAGGGCTACAACACTGAAGCTTTCTTT
TRBV7-6,.,TRBJ2-1,14,CASSLTGAYNEQFF,TGTGCCAGCAGCTTAACGGGAGCGTACAATGAGCAGTTCTTC
TRBV2,TRBD1,TRBJ1-5,16,CASSERFTGGGQPQHF,TGTGCCAGCAGTGAGCGGTTCACAGGGGGAGGACAGCCCCAGCATTTT
TRBV10-1,.,TRBJ2-1,16,CASSEMTIRGGNEQFF,TGCGCCAGCAGCGAGATGACCATTCGGGGAGGCAATGAGCAGTTCTTC
TRBV5-6,TRBD1,TRBJ2-3,14,CASSLERGPDTQYF,TGTGCCAGCAGCCTAGAAAGGGGGCCAGATACGCAGTATTTT
TRBV6-5,.,TRBJ1-4,15,CASRSAAQAKEKLFF,TGTGCCAGCAGGTCAGCCGCGCAGGCGAAGGAAAAACTGTTTTTT
TRBV28,TRBD1,TRBJ2-2,15,CASTTTGGRTGELFF,TGTGCCAGCACCACGACAGGGGGACGGACCGGGGAGCTGTTTTTT
TRBV30,.,TRBJ2-5,12,CAWSQGQETQYF,TGTGCCTGGAGTCAGGGGCAAGAGACCCAGTACTTC
TRBV7-9,TRBD2,TRBJ2-1,16,CASSRGTSGSGNEQFF,TGTGCCAGCAGCAGAGGGACTAGCGGGAGTGGCAATGAGCAGTTCTTC
TRBV6-5,.,TRBJ1-1,15,CASSYDGGRVTEAFF,TGTGCCAGCAGTTACGACGGGGGTAGAGTCACTGAAGCTTTCTTT
TRBV25-1,.,TRBJ2-7,16,CASSEDGQGGTYEQYF,TGTGCCAGCAGTGAGGATGGTCAGGGGGGCACCTACGAGCAGTACTTC
TRBV28,.,TRBJ2-3,15,CASSLAGAGTDTQYF,TGTGCCAGCAGTTTGGCGGGGGCGGGCACAGATACGCAGTATTTT
TRBV28,TRBD2,TRBJ2-7,15,CASCPGGLARYEQYF,TGTGCCAGCTGCCCCGGGGGACTAGCGAGGTACGAGCAGTACTTC
TRBV9,.,TRBJ2-1,14,CASSVGTGRNEQFF,TGTGCCAGCAGCGTAGGTACAGGAAGGAATGAGCAGTTCTTC
TRBV6-5,TRBD2,TRBJ2-1,14,CASSSLAGGDEQFF,TGTGCCAGCAGTTCACTAGCGGGAGGCGATGAGCAGTTCTTC
TRBV11-3,.,TRBJ2-2,16,CASSPLADSGAGELFF,TGTGCCAGCAGCCCCTTAGCGGACTCGGGGGCCGGGGAGCTGTTTTTT
TRBV11-2,TRBD1,TRBJ2-5,14,CASSPQGAGETQYF,TGTGCCAGCAGCCCTCAGGGGGCTGGTGAGACCCAGTACTTC
TRBV5-1,TRBD1,TRBJ1-5,15,CASSPSTGTNQPQHF,TGCGCCAGCAGCCCATCGACAGGGACCAATCAGCCCCAGCATTTT
TRBV15,.,TRBJ1-6,13,CATSRGRGSPLHF,TGTGCCACCAGCAGAGGTCGGGGTTCACCCCTCCACTTT
TRBV9,.,TRBJ1-4,15,CASSSGQGLNEKLFF,TGTGCCAGCAGCTCGGGGCAGGGGCTTAATGAAAAACTGTTTTTT
TRBV6-5,TRBD2,TRBJ2-1,12,CASSYGLAGEFF,TGTGCCAGCAGTTACGGACTAGCGGGAGAGTTCTTC
TRBV2,TRBD1,TRBJ2-7,13,CASQDRGGYEQYF,TGTGCCAGTCAAGACAGGGGGGGCTACGAGCAGTACTTC
TRBV30,.,TRBJ2-5,15,CAWSPGGRAAETQYF,TGTGCCTGGAGTCCGGGGGGCAGGGCAGCAGAGACCCAGTACTTC
TRBV28,TRBD2,TRBJ2-1,13,CASSSSGENEQFF,TGTGCCAGCAGTTCTAGCGGGGAAAATGAGCAGTTCTTC
TRBV4-1,TRBD2,TRBJ2-1,15,CASSQGLAGGDEQFF,TGCGCCAGCAGCCAAGGGCTAGCGGGAGGGGATGAGCAGTTCTTC
TRBV7-9,.,TRBJ1-2,13,CASSPQANHGYTF,TGTGCCAGCAGTCCGCAGGCGAACCATGGCTACACCTTC
TRBV7-9,TRBD1,TRBJ1-5,16,CASSLTGARSNQPQHF,TGTGCCAGCAGCTTGACAGGGGCTCGTAGCAATCAGCCCCAGCATTTT
TRBV5-1,.,TRBJ2-2,15,CASSPDSLNTGELFF,TGCGCCAGCAGCCCGGACAGTCTGAACACCGGGGAGCTGTTTTTT
TRBV20-1,.,TRBJ2-1,10,CSARREEQFF,TGCAGTGCTAGACGGGAAGAGCAGTTCTTC
TRBV5-1,TRBD2,TRBJ2-7,15,CASSLALAGGREQYF,TGCGCCAGCAGCTTGGCCCTAGCGGGGGGGAGAGAGCAGTACTTC
TRBV27,.,TRBJ2-7,12,CASSSHSNEQYF,TGTGCCAGCAGTTCGCACAGTAACGAGCAGTACTTC
TRBV7-6,.,TRBJ2-6,16,CASSGASSSGANVLTF,TGTGCCAGCAGCGGGGCTTCGAGCTCTGGGGCCAACGTCCTGACTTTC
TRBV6-6,TRBD1,TRBJ1-5,14,CASSVTGGVQPQHF,TGTGCCAGCAGTGTAACAGGGGGTGTGCAGCCCCAGCATTTT
TRBV27,.,TRBJ1-3,15,CASSRDGSGGNTIYF,TGTGCCAGCAGCCGCGACGGATCAGGAGGAAACACCATATATTTT
TRBV29-1,.,TRBJ1-1,13,CSASIGGNTEAFF,TGCAGCGCTTCAATAGGAGGGAACACTGAAGCTTTCTTT
TRBV11-2,TRBD1,TRBJ1-1,16,CASRKIWTGLNTEAFF,TGTGCCAGCAGAAAGATCTGGACAGGGTTGAACACTGAAGCTTTCTTT
TRBV13,TRBD2,TRBJ2-7,16,CASSSLGSGNGYEQYF,TGTGCCAGCAGCTCCTTAGGGAGCGGGAATGGCTACGAGCAGTACTTC